This T cell receptor beta chain was sequenced during a study of cytomegalovirus exposure and HLA in healthy donors. In the PCR, 60 Vbeta and 13 Jbeta primers were used. Profiled with immunoSEQ multiplex PCR; TCRdb holds only in-frame clones, not every one. This sample yields about 200,000 clones, of which 79% are seen a single time; nearly 0.4% belongs to the top ten. J gave up 4 bases and V 3 bases, and 6 bases lay outside the gene matches. This CDR3 has 17 amino acids. Germline lookup yields CDR1 SQVTM and CDR2 ANQGSEA. The sample consisted of PBMCs. The J gene is TRBJ2-2, the V gene TRBV29-1; 15 bases map to TRBD2. The TCR was taken from a male donor in good health and CMV-seropositive. This chain's CDR3 is CSVEGLAGGHLTGELFF. CDR3 DNA sequence: TGCAGCGTTGAGGGACTAGCGGGAGGACATCTCACCGGGGAGCTGTTTTTT.